The 18 T cell receptor beta chains given below trace back to one sample, sequenced in a study of cytomegalovirus exposure and HLA in healthy donors. The PCR used 60 Vbeta and 13 Jbeta primers. The data were produced by immunoSEQ multiplex PCR, yet TCRdb's version contains in-frame clones alone and is incomplete. The sample lists about 110,000 clones; about 81% were seen once. Sample: PBMCs. The origin of the receptors is a man aged 25-40 years in good health and CMV-seropositive.

This clone was counted between two and nine times. This rearrangement joins TRBV2 to TRBJ2-5, with 8 bases lining up with TRBD2. The V gene end was trimmed by 6 bases and the J gene end by 9 bases; junction bases not matched to a gene: 15. Germline V CDR1 and CDR2: SNHLY, FYNNEI. This CDR3 contains 15 residues. As DNA, the CDR3 is TGTGCCAGCAGGTTAGGTAGCGGGGACTCTGGGCCCCAGTACTTC. Translation: CASRLGSGDSGPQYF.

The chain carries TRBV7-6 and TRBJ2-7, with 11 bases that match TRBD2. V lost 5 bases, J lost 5 bases, and 8 bases stayed unmatched. The germline V gene encodes CDR1 SGHVS and CDR2 FNYEAQ. There are 15 residues in the CDR3. The CDR3 sequence is CASSPRLAGTDEQYF. The CDR3 coding sequence is TGTGCCAGCAGCCCCAGACTAGCGGGGACCGACGAGCAGTACTTC.

The J gene is TRBJ1-6, the V gene TRBV7-9, with D possibly being TRBD1 (6 bases). The V gene lost 5 bases and the J gene lost 7 bases, with 12 bases spanning the gap. Germline V gives CDR1 SEHNR, CDR2 FQNEAQ (reference sequence). There are 14 residues in the CDR3. The CDR3 nucleotides read TGTGCCAGCAGCCAGGGACAAGTAAATTCACCCCTCCACTTT. Translation: CASSQGQVNSPLHF.

V usage is TRBV7-9 and J usage is TRBJ2-5; TRBD1 matches at 8 bases. Germline CDR1 is SEHNR and CDR2 is FQNEAQ (reference sequence). CDR3 length: 16 amino acids. V lost 2 bases to trimming and J lost 1 base; unmatched junction nucleotides: 6. CDR3 residues: CASSLSGQGGQETQYF. The CDR3, as DNA: TGTGCCAGCAGCTTATCCGGACAGGGAGGCCAAGAGACCCAGTACTTC. The variable domain in full, with the rest retrieved from reference TRBV7-9 and TRBJ2-5, is DTGVSQNPRHKITKRGQNVTFRCDPISEHNRLYWYRQTLGQGPEFLTYFQNEAQLEKSRLLSDRFSAERPKGSFSTLEIQRTEQGDSAMYLCASSLSGQGGQETQYFGPGTRLLVL.

As DNA, the CDR3 is TGTGCCAGCAGCCAGGGACAGATAAACTATGGCTACACCTTC. Encoded protein: CASSQGQINYGYTF. V usage is TRBV7-9 and J usage is TRBJ1-2; 7 bases agree with TRBD1. Germline V gene lookup returns CDR1 SEHNR and CDR2 FQNEAQ (reference sequence). The CDR3 totals 14 residues. With 5 bases clipped from V and 2 bases from J, the junction kept 5 bases outside the gene matches.

This chain uses TRBV25-1 with TRBJ1-2; D uncertain. This CDR3 region has 13 residues. V was pared by 5 bases and J by 3 bases, with 10 bases between. From germline, CDR1 is MGHDK and CDR2 SYGVNS. The CDR3 DNA reads TGTGCCAGCAGTTCCCGGGGATACTATGGCTACACCTTC. It encodes CASSSRGYYGYTF.

The rearrangement uses TRBV6-1 and TRBJ2-7; D possibly corresponds to TRBD2 (6 bases). The CDR3 totals 15 residues. Germline CDR1 and CDR2: MNHNS and SASEGT. V lost 3 bases, J lost 5 bases, and 17 bases lay in between. In nucleotides, the CDR3 is TGTGCCAGCAGTGATCATAGCGGAACTGCTCACGAGCAGTACTTC. It specifies CASSDHSGTAHEQYF.

The rearrangement links TRBV27 to TRBJ2-5, with TRBD1 identical over 11 bases. The J call may be faulty, since TRBJ2-7 better matches the DNA end. CDR3 length equals 15 residues. Germline assignment: CDR1 MNHEY and CDR2 SMNVEV (reference sequence). CDR3 sequence reads: CASSSSGTGGYEQYF. The CDR3, as DNA: TGTGCCAGCAGTTCCTCCGGGACAGGGGGATACGAGCAGTACTTC.

The CDR3, as DNA: TGTGCCAGATGCCTCAGCGGGGGGGCCGCTGCGACCGAGCAGTACTTC. Translation: CARCLSGGAAATEQYF. V is TRBV27 and J is TRBJ2-7; 10 bases are shared with TRBD2. From germline, CDR1 is MNHEY and CDR2 SMNVEV (reference sequence). This CDR3 contains 16 residues. The J segment lost 6 bases and the V segment lost 9 bases, leaving 17 bases of the junction unmatched.

The chain employs TRBV18 and TRBJ2-7; 7 positions match TRBD2. Trimming at V came to 3 bases and at J to 2 bases, leaving 10 bases not matched to a gene. The CDR3 covers 16 residues. The germline CDR1 and CDR2 sequences are KGHSH and LQKENI. The CDR3 nucleotides are TGTGCCAGCTCACCCAGGGCGGGAGTGAACGCCTACGAGCAGTACTTC. Protein product: CASSPRAGVNAYEQYF.

The chain joins TRBV10-3 to TRBJ2-2; TRBD2 agrees at 10 bases. Germline CDR1 is ENHRY and CDR2 is SYGVKD. The junction had 1 base not matched to a gene; V was cut back by 8 bases and J by 1 base. The CDR3 has 14 residues. Here the CDR3 reads CAIASGGNTGELFF. CDR3 nucleotides: TGTGCCATCGCTAGCGGGGGGAACACCGGGGAGCTGTTTTTT.

The chain recombines TRBV12-5 with TRBJ2-4, with D unclear. The V end was cut by 0 bases, the J end by 0 bases, with 18 bases between. This CDR3 is 19 amino acids long. CDR1 is LGHNT, CDR2 FRNRAP, per germline. The CDR3 DNA follows: TGTGCTAGTGGTTTGGTAGAAAGCCGTGGGCTACTAGCCAAAAACATTCAGTACTTC. Its translation is CASGLVESRGLLAKNIQYF. Using reference TRBV12-5 and TRBJ2-4 for the parts outside the CDR3, the full variable domain is DARVTQTPRHKVTEMGQEVTMRCQPILGHNTVFWYRQTMMQGLELLAYFRNRAPLDDSGMPKDRFSAEMPDATLATLKIQPSEPRDSAVYFCASGLVESRGLLAKNIQYFGAGTRLSVL.

Worth noting for this clone: Different DNA sequences within this sample yield the same CDR3. In nucleotides, the CDR3 is TGCGCCAGCAGCTTTTCACCAGGGGAGACCCAGTACTTC. Translating it yields CASSFSPGETQYF. The V call is TRBV5-1, the J call TRBJ2-5; a weak D match, TRBD1 (5 bases). V was shortened by 2 bases and J by 5 bases, with 10 bases between the two germline ends. This CDR3 is built from 13 residues. Germline-derived CDR1 and CDR2 are SGHRS and YFSETQ.

V gene TRBV30 combines with J gene TRBJ2-7; D not resolved. V lost 0 bases, J lost 0 bases, and 9 bases lay in between. This CDR3 is 14 amino acids long. Germline V gene data show CDR1 as GTSNPN and CDR2 as SVGIG (reference sequence). The CDR3 sequence is CAWSVTGLSYEQYF. The CDR3 DNA follows: TGTGCCTGGAGTGTAACCGGTCTCTCCTACGAGCAGTACTTC.

The chain combines TRBV5-4 with TRBJ2-7, with 9 bases aligning to TRBD2. This CDR3 has 16 residues. The trim removed 0 bases at V and 6 bases at J, leaving 10 bases unmatched. Germline lookup yields CDR1 SGHNT and CDR2 YYREEE (reference sequence). CDR3 in amino acids: CASSLAPLAGSLEQYF. CDR3 nucleotides: TGTGCCAGCAGCTTGGCCCCGCTAGCGGGGTCCCTCGAGCAGTACTTC.

The table lists this clone with a few counts. The chain uses TRBV18 and TRBJ1-1; D is unresolved. The V gene lost 2 bases and the J gene lost 2 bases, with 6 bases spanning the gap. CDR1 and CDR2 from the germline V gene are KGHSH and LQKENI. The CDR3 sequence is 13 residues long. CDR3: CASSPGLNTEAFF. Written as DNA, the CDR3 is TGTGCCAGCTCACCAGGCCTTAACACTGAAGCTTTCTTT.

The V call is TRBV5-1, the J call TRBJ1-2; tentative D call: TRBD1 (6 bases). V was cut by 7 bases and J by 2 bases, with 12 bases left in between. The CDR3 consists of 13 residues. Germline CDR1 and CDR2: SGHRS and YFSETQ. The CDR3 loop is CASGETGNYGYTF. The CDR3 bases are TGCGCCAGCGGGGAGACAGGAAACTATGGCTACACCTTC.

The rearrangement joins TRBV27 to TRBJ1-5, with D uncertain. The V end lost 7 bases, the J end lost 4 bases, and 5 bases lay between the germline ends. The CDR3 runs 11 residues. Germline V gives CDR1 MNHEY, CDR2 SMNVEV (reference sequence). DNA of the CDR3: TGTGCCAGCATGAGGAATCAGCCCCAGCATTTT. This encodes CASMRNQPQHF.